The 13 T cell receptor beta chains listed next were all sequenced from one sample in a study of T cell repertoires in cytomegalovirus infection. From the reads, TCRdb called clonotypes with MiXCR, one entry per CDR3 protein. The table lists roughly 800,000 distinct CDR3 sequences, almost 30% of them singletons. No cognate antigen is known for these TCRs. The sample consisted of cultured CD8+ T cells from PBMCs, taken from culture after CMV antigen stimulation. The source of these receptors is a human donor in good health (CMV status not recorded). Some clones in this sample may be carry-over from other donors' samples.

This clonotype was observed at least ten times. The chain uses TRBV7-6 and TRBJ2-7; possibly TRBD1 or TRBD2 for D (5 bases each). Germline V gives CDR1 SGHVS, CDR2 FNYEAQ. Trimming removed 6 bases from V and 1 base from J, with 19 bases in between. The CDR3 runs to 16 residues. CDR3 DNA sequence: TGTGCCAGCAGAGCGACGGATGGGGGACGTTCCTACGAGCAGTACTTC. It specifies CASRATDGGRSYEQYF.

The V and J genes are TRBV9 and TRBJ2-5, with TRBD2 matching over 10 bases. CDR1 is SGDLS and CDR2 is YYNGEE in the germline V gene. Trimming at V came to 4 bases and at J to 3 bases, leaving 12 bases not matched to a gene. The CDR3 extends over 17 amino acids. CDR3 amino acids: CASSSGRWLAGEETQYF. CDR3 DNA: TGTGCCAGCAGCTCTGGCAGGTGGCTAGCGGGGGAAGAGACCCAGTACTTC.

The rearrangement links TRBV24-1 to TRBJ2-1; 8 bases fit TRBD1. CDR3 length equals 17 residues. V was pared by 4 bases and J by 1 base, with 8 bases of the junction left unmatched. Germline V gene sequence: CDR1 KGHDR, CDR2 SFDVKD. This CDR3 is CATSESTGAYSYNEQFF. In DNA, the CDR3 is TGTGCCACCAGTGAATCGACAGGGGCGTATTCCTACAATGAGCAGTTCTTC.

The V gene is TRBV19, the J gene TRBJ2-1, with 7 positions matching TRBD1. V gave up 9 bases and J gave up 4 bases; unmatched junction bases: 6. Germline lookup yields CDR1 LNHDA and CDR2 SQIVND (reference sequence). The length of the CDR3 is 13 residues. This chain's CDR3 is CASGTDRYNEQFF. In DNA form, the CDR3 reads TGTGCCAGCGGGACAGATCGTTACAATGAGCAGTTCTTC.

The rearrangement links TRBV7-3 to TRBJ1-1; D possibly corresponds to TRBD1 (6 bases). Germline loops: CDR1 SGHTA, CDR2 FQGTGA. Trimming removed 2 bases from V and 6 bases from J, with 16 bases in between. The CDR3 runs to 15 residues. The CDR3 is CASSLAWDIVPEAFF. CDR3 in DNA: TGTGCCAGCAGCTTAGCTTGGGACATCGTACCTGAAGCTTTCTTT.

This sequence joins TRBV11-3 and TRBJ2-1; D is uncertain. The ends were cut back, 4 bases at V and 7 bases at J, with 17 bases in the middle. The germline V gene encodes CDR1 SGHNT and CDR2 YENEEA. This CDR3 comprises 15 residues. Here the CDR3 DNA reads TGTGCCAGCAGCTATGATGCTGGGCAAGGGAATGAGCAGTTCTTC. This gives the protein CASSYDAGQGNEQFF.

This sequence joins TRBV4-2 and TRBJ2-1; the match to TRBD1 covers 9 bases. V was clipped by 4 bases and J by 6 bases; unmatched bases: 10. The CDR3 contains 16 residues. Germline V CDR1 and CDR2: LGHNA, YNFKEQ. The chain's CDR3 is CASSLTGTGMSNEQFF. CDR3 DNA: TGTGCCAGCAGCCTTACCGGGACAGGGATGTCCAATGAGCAGTTCTTC.

The CDR3 coding sequence is TGCGCCAGCAGTCAATACCGAGTGACAGCCAAAACCAATCAGCCCCAGCATTTT. Protein product: CASSQYRVTAKTNQPQHF. The chain joins TRBV23-1 to TRBJ1-5, with D tentatively TRBD1 (5 bases). TRBV23-1 is noted as an ORF with a role that remains uncertain. V was trimmed by 1 base and J by 3 bases, leaving 19 bases between them. The CDR3 length is 18 residues.

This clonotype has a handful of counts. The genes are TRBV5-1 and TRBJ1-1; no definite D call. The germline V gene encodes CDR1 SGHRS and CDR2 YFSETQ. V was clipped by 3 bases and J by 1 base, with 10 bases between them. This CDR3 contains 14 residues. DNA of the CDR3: TGCGCCAGCAGCTCATGGGGAGAGAACACTGAAGCTTTCTTT. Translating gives CASSSWGENTEAFF.

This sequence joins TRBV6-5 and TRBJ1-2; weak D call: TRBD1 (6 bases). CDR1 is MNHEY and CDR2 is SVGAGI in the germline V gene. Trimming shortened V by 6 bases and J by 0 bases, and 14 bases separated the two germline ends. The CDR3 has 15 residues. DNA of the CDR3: TGTGCCAGCAGGGGGGGGCAGGACGCTAACTATGGCTACACCTTC. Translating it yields CASRGGQDANYGYTF.

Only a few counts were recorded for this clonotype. This chain's CDR3 is CAISLEGSGLKSSYGYTF. CDR3 bases: TGTGCCATCAGTTTGGAGGGGTCCGGGCTAAAGTCCTCCTATGGCTACACCTTC. This chain joins TRBV10-3 and TRBJ1-2; D possibly corresponds to TRBD1 (5 bases). The germline CDR1 and CDR2 sequences are ENHRY and SYGVKD. This CDR3 comprises 18 residues. Trimming took 5 bases from V and 4 from J, leaving 26 bases between them.

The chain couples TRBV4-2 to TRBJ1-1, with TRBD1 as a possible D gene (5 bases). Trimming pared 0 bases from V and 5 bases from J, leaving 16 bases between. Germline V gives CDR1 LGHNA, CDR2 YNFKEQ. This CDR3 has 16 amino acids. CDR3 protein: CASSQDQEGLSTEAFF. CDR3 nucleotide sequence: TGTGCCAGCAGCCAAGATCAGGAGGGACTATCAACTGAAGCTTTCTTT.

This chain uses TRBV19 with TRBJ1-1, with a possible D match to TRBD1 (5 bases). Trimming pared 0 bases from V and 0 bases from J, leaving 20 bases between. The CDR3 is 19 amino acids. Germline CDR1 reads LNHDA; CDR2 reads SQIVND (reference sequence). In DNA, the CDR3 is TGTGCCAGTAGTATAGAAGGGGATCTCTCGAATCCAATGAACACTGAAGCTTTCTTT. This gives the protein CASSIEGDLSNPMNTEAFF.